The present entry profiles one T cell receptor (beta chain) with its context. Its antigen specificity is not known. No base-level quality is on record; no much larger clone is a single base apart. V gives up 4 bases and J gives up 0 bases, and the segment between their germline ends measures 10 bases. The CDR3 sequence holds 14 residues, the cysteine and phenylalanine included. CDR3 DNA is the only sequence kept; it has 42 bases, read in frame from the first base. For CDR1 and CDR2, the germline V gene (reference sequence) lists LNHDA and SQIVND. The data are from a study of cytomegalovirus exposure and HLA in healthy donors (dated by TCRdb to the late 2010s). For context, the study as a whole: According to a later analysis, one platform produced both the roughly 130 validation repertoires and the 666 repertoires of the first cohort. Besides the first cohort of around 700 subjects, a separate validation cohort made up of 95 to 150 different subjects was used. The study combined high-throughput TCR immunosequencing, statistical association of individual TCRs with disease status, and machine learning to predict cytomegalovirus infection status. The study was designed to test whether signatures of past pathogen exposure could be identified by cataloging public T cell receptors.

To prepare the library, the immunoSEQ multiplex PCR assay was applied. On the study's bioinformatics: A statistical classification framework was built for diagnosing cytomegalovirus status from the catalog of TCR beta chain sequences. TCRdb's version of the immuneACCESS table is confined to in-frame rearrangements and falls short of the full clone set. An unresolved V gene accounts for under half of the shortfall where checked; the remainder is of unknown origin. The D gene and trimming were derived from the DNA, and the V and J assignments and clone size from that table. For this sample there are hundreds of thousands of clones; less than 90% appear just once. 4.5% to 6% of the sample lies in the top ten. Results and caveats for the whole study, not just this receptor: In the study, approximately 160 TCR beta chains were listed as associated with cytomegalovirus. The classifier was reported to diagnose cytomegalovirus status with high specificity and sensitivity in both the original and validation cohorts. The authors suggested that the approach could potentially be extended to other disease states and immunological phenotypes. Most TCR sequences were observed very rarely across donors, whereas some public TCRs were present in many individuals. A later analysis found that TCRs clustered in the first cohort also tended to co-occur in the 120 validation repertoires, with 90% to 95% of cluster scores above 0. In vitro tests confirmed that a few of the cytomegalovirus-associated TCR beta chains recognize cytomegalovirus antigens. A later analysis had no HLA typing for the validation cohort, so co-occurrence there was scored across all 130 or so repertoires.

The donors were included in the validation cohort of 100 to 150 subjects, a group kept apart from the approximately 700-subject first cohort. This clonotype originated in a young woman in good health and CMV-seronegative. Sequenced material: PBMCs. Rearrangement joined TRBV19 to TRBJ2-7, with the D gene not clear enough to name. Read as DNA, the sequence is TGTGCCAGTAGTAGATGGGATAGCTCCTACGAGCAGTACTTC. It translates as CASSRWDSSYEQYF.